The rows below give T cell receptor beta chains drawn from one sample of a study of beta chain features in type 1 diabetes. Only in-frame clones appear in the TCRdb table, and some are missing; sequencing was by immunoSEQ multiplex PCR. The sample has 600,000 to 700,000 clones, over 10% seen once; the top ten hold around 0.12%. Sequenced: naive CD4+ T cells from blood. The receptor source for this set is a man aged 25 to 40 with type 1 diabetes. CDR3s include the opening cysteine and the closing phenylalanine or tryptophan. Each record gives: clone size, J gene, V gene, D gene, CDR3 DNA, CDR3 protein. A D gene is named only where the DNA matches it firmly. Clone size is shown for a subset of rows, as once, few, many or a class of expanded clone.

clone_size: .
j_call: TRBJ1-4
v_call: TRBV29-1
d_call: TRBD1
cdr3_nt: TGCAGCGTTGGGGACAGTGAAAAACTGTTTTTT
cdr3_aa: CSVGDSEKLFF

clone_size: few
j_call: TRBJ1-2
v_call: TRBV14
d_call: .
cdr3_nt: TGTGCCAGCAGCCATATTCGCGCTGATGGCTACACCTTC
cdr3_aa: CASSHIRADGYTF

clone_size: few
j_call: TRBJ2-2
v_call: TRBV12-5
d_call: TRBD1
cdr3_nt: TGTGCTAGTGGTTTGTGGACAGGACAAGGCGGGGAGCTGTTTTTT
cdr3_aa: CASGLWTGQGGELFF

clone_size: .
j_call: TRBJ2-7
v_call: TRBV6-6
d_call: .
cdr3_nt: TGTGCCAGCATCCCGGGTGGGTCCTACGAGCAGTACTTC
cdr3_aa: CASIPGGSYEQYF

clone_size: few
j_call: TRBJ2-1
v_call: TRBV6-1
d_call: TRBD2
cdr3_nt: TGTGCCAGCAGTGAATTAGCGGGGGGGCATGGCAATGAGCAGTTCTTC
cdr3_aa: CASSELAGGHGNEQFF

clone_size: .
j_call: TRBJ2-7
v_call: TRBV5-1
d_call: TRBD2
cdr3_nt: TGCGCCAGCAGCGAAGGGACTAGCCCTCGGGACGAGCAGTACTTC
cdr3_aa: CASSEGTSPRDEQYF

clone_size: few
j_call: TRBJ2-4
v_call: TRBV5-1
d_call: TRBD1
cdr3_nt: TGCGCCAGCAGCGACCGACAGGGGGCCAAAAACATTCAGTACTTC
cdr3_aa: CASSDRQGAKNIQYF

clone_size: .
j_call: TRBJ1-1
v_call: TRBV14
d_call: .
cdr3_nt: TGTGCCAGCAGACTAACTCTGAACACTGAAGCTTTCTTT
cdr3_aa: CASRLTLNTEAFF

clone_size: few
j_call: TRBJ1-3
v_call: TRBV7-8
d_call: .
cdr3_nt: TGTGCCAGCAGCTTAGTGGGACCTGGAAACACCATATATTTT
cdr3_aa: CASSLVGPGNTIYF

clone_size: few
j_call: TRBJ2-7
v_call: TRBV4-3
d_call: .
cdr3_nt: TGCGCCAGCAGCCGCTGGTTGGGGGACGAGCAGTACTTC
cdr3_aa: CASSRWLGDEQYF

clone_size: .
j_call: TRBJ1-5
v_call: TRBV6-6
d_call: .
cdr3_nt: TGTGCCAGCAGTAAACAGGAGAATCAGCCCCAGCATTTT
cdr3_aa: CASSKQENQPQHF

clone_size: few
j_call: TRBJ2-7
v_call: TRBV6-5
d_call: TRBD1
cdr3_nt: TGTGCCAGCAGTTACGGAGGGACAGGATCCTACGAGCAGTACTTC
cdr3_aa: CASSYGGTGSYEQYF

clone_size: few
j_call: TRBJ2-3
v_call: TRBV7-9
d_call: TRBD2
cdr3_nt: TGTGCCAGCAGCTTCGGACTAGCGGTCACAGATACGCAGTATTTT
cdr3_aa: CASSFGLAVTDTQYF

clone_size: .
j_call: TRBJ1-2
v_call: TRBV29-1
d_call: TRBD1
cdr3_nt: TGCAGCGTTCGGACAGGGGCGGGTTATGGCTACACCTTC
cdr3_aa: CSVRTGAGYGYTF

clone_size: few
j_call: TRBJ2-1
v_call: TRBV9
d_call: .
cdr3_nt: TGTGCCAGCAGCGTACTCATAGCTTCAGAGCAGTTCTTC
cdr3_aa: CASSVLIASEQFF

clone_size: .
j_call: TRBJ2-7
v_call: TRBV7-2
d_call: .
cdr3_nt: TGTGCCAGCAGCTGGACAGAGACTTCCTACGAGCAGTACTTC
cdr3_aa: CASSWTETSYEQYF

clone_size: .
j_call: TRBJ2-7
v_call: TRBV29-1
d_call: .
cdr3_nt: TGTAGCGCTGGGGCGCACGACTACGAGCAGTACTTC
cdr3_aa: CSAGAHDYEQYF

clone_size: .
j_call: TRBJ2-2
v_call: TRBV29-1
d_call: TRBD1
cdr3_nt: TGCAGCGTTGAAGAAACTAGGGGACAGGGGGAGCTGTTTTTT
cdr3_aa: CSVEETRGQGELFF

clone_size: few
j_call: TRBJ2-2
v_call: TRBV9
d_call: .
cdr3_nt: TGTGCCAGCACCCCGGAGGTCCCCACCGGGGAGCTGTTTTTT
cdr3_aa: CASTPEVPTGELFF

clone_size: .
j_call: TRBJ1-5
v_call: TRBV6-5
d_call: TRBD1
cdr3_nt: TGTGCCAGCAGCCGCGCTTCTACAGGGGTTTATCAGCATTTT
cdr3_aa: CASSRASTGVYQHF

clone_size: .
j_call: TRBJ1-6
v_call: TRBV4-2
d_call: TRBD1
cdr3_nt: TGTGCCAGCAGCCAAGACCAACAGGGGGCCCTATCACCCCTCCACTTT
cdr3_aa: CASSQDQQGALSPLHF

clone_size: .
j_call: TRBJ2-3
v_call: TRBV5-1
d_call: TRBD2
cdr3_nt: TGCGCCAGCAGAAGGATTAGCGGGGATATTAATACGCAGTATTTT
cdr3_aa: CASRRISGDINTQYF

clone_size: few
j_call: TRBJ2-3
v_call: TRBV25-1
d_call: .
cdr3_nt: TGTGCCAGCAGTGAATCGGCCAGCAGGAGGACGCAGTATTTT
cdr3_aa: CASSESASRRTQYF

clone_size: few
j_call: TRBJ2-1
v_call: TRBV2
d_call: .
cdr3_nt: TGTGCCAGCAGTCCCGGGGTTGGGGTTAATGAGCAGTTCTTC
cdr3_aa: CASSPGVGVNEQFF

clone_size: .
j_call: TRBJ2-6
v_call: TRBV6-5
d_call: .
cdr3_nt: TGTGCCAGCAGTTACGCTGGGGCCAACGTCCTGACTTTC
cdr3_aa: CASSYAGANVLTF

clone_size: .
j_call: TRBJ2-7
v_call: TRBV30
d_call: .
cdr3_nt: TGTGCCTGGAGTCCTCGGGCCCGCTACGAGCAGTACTTC
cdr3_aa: CAWSPRARYEQYF

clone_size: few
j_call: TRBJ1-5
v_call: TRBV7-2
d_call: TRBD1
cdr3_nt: TGTGCCAGCAGATCGGGACAGGGGCTTCTTAGGTCGGGTCAGCCCCAGCATTTT
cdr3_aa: CASRSGQGLLRSGQPQHF

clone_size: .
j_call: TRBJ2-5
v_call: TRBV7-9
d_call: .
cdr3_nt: TGTGCCAGCAGCTTGGGCCAAGAGACCCAGTACTTC
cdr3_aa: CASSLGQETQYF

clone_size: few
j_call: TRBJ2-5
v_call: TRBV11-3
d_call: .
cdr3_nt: TGTGCCAGCAGCTTAGCCGAAGAGACCCAGTACTTC
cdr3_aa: CASSLAEETQYF

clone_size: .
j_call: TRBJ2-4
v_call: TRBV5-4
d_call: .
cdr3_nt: TGTGCCAGCAGCTTGGTTGGAACTAGTCTAGCCAAAAACATTCAGTACTTC
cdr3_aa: CASSLVGTSLAKNIQYF

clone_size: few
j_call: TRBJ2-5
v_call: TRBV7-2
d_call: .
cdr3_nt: TGTGCCAGCAGCTTACAACAGCAACAAGAGACCCAGTACTTC
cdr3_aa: CASSLQQQQETQYF

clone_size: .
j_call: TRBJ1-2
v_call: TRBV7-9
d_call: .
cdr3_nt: TGTGCCAGCAGCCCACCGGGGCCCCAAGGTGGCTACACCTTC
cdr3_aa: CASSPPGPQGGYTF

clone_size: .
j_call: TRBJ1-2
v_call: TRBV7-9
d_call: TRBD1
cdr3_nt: TGTGCCAGCAGCCTTCGACAGGGGGCAGGCTATGGCTACACCTTC
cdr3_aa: CASSLRQGAGYGYTF

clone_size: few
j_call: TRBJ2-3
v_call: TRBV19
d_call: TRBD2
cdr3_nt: TGTGCCAGTAGTTCGGGACTAGCGGGGGCCGATACGCAGTATTTT
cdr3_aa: CASSSGLAGADTQYF

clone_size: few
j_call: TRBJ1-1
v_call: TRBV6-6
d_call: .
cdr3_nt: TGTGCCAGCAGGGGTTCGAACACTGAAGCTTTCTTT
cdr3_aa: CASRGSNTEAFF

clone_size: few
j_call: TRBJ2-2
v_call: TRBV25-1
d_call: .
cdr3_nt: TGTGCCAGCAGTGAAGGCGGGGGCGCGACCACCGGGGAGCTGTTTTTT
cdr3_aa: CASSEGGGATTGELFF

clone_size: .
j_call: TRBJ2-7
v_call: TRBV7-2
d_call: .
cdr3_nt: TGTGCCAGCAGCTTTCGGGGGGCCCCCTCAGAGCAGTACTTC
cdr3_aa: CASSFRGAPSEQYF

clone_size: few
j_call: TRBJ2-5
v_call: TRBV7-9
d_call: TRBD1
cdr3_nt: TGTGCCAGCAGCTTTGAACAGGGGTACCAAGAGACCCAGTACTTC
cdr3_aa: CASSFEQGYQETQYF

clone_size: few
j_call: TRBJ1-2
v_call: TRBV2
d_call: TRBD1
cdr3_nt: TGTGCCAGCCGGGACAGGGCATTCGGTGGCTACACCTTC
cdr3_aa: CASRDRAFGGYTF

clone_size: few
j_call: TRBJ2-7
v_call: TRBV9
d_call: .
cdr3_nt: TGTGCCAGCAGCGTAGCTTTCACAGACTACGAGCAGTACTTC
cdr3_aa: CASSVAFTDYEQYF

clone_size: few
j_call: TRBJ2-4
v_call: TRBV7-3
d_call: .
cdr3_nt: TGTGCCAGCAGCCCAACCTCATCGAGTATTCAGTACTTC
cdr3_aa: CASSPTSSSIQYF

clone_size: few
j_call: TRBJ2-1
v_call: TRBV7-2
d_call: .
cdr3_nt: TGTGCCAGCAGCTTTGGGCCCAATGAGCAGTTCTTC
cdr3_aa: CASSFGPNEQFF

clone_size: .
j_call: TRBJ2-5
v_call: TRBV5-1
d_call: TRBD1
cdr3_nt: TGCGCCAGCAGCATGGGACAGGGGGCCTTCCCGACCCAAGAGACCCAGTACTTC
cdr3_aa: CASSMGQGAFPTQETQYF

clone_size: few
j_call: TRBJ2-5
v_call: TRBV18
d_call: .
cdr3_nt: TGTGCCAGCTCACCGGGTCCCTACCAAGAGACCCAGTACTTC
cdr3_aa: CASSPGPYQETQYF

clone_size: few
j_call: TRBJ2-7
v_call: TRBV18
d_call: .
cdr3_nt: TGTGCCAGCTCACTGGGACACGGCGGCGAGCAGTACTTC
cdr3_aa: CASSLGHGGEQYF

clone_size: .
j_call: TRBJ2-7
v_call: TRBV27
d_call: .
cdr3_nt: TGTGCCAGCAGTTTAGGGCCAGAAAACTCCTACGAGCAGTACTTC
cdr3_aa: CASSLGPENSYEQYF

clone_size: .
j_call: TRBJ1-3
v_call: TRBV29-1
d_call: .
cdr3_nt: TGCAGCGTTGTACCCATCTCTGGAAACACCATATATTTT
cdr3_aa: CSVVPISGNTIYF

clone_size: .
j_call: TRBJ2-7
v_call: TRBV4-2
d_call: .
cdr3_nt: TGTGCCAGCAGCCCCTCCCCGTCGACAGGACTAAAGGGCGAGCAGTACTTC
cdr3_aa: CASSPSPSTGLKGEQYF

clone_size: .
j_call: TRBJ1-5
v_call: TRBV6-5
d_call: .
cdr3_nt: TGTGCCAGCAGTTACTCCGGAGGGAGTCAGCCCCAGCATTTT
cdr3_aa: CASSYSGGSQPQHF

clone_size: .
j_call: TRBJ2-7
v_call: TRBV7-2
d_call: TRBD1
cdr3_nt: TGTGCCAGCAGCTTAGCAGGGGGCCGGCACTACGAGCAGTACTTC
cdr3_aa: CASSLAGGRHYEQYF

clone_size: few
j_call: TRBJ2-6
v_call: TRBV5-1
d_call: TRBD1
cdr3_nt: TGCGCCAGCAGCTCCGGGACAGGGGGCTCTGGGGCCAACGTCCTGACTTTC
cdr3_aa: CASSSGTGGSGANVLTF

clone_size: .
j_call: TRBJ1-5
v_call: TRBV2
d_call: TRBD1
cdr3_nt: TGTGCCAGCAGTGAAGGACAGGGGGCGAGCAATCAGCCCCAGCATTTT
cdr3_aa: CASSEGQGASNQPQHF

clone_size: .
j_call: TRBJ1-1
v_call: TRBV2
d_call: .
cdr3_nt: TGTGCCAGCGAGGGACTGGTGAACACTGAAGCTTTCTTT
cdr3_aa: CASEGLVNTEAFF

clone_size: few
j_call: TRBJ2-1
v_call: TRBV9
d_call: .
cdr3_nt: TGTGCCAGCAGCGTAGGGACCGCCGATGAGCAGTTCTTC
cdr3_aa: CASSVGTADEQFF